The rows below give T cell receptor beta chains drawn from one sample of a study of cytomegalovirus exposure and HLA in healthy donors. Here immunoSEQ multiplex PCR was the method, and the copy in TCRdb shows in-frame clones only, minus some. The table has about 110,000 clones, over 55% seen once. Specimen: PBMCs. These receptors were taken from a man aged 18 to 35 in good health and CMV-seropositive. Both conserved end residues are trimmed from each CDR3. A clone size is listed for some rows: how often the clone was seen (once, few, many), or a class if it is expanded.

TRBJ2-6 | - | TRBV18 | ASSRMTGGSAGANVLT
TRBJ2-1 | few | TRBV10-1 | ASSDHSEPLGGQGVNEQF
TRBJ2-6 | - | TRBV10-2 | ASSDPGVGANVLT
TRBJ1-1 | - | TRBV11-3 | ASSNGETNTEAF
TRBJ2-6 | - | TRBV25-1 | ASSEPGGPGANVLT
TRBJ1-1 | - | TRBV28 | ASSLAGANTEAF
TRBJ1-1 | - | TRBV2 | ASRFRDKNTEAF
TRBJ2-7 | - | TRBV2 | ASSVAGAYEQY
TRBJ1-3 | - | TRBV7-4 | ASIQAPMSSGNTIY
TRBJ2-5 | - | TRBV11-2 | ASKPIGLAGGQETQY
TRBJ1-1 | - | TRBV2 | AKQQDMNTEAF
TRBJ1-2 | - | TRBV23-1 | ASSQSRCGYGYT
TRBJ1-5 | - | TRBV19 | ASSITAGGRQPQH
TRBJ2-3 | - | TRBV7-9 | ASSYTSGGVSLSTDTQY
TRBJ2-2 | - | TRBV19 | ASSSLNTGELF
TRBJ1-1 | few | TRBV25-1 | AVSGTGLGRTEAF
TRBJ2-7 | - | TRBV1 | TSSRGTGVCYEQY
TRBJ1-4 | once | TRBV29-1 | SASPRDTSEKLF
TRBJ2-4 | - | TRBV5-6 | ASSLLVRVNIQY
TRBJ2-1 | - | TRBV7-9 | ASSLNRPGRGGYNEQF
TRBJ2-1 | - | TRBV15 | ATSRAGSGANEQF
TRBJ2-2 | - | TRBV6-4 | ASSALAGGANTGELF
TRBJ2-1 | - | TRBV27 | ASSFGNEQF
TRBJ2-5 | few | TRBV12-5 | ASATGYQETQY
TRBJ1-2 | - | TRBV28 | ASSLGQNYGYT
TRBJ2-7 | - | TRBV6-6 | ASSYPGDVYEQY
TRBJ2-2 | - | TRBV5-1 | ASTTTGANTGELF
TRBJ1-5 | - | TRBV6-5 | AGRTGIEPQH
TRBJ1-1 | few | TRBV29-1 | SVRSSQGIAEAF
TRBJ2-1 | - | TRBV6-5 | ASSPRTGPWEQF
TRBJ2-1 | - | TRBV11-2 | ASSSLWAEQF
TRBJ2-3 | - | TRBV6-5 | ASSERQAEDTQY
TRBJ2-5 | - | TRBV30 | AWIRLTEQY
TRBJ2-3 | - | TRBV2 | ASSDNREPSTDTQY
TRBJ1-1 | - | TRBV6-1 | ASSYPGLTTEAF
TRBJ1-6 | - | TRBV5-4 | ASSLTGDGSPLH
TRBJ2-1 | - | TRBV10-1 | ASSESRGKYNEQF
TRBJ1-4 | - | TRBV20-1 | SVAFNEKLF
TRBJ1-1 | - | TRBV6-1 | ASSRDSNTEAF
TRBJ2-2 | - | TRBV12-2 | ASRLVEGFSTGELF
TRBJ1-3 | - | TRBV2 | ASSVGGTGNTIY
TRBJ2-1 | - | TRBV5-6 | ASSWTGGWNEQF
TRBJ2-1 | - | TRBV4-2 | ASSQAREAYNEQF
TRBJ1-2 | - | TRBV19 | ASSIDRGHGYT
TRBJ2-5 | - | TRBV5-1 | ASSREGTSRRETQY
TRBJ2-1 | few | TRBV27 | ASSLSAGGPGNEQF
TRBJ1-2 | - | TRBV11-2 | ASGVGRENYGYT
TRBJ2-1 | - | TRBV18 | ASSPAGRADEQF
TRBJ2-5 | few | TRBV30 | AWSSPGLAAETQY
TRBJ1-5 | - | TRBV2 | ASSAQGVNQPQH
TRBJ1-1 | - | TRBV6-1 | ASSPAGGPEAF
TRBJ2-3 | - | TRBV6-4 | ASSAGTYTDTQY
TRBJ1-2 | - | TRBV5-1 | ASSFGAAYGYT